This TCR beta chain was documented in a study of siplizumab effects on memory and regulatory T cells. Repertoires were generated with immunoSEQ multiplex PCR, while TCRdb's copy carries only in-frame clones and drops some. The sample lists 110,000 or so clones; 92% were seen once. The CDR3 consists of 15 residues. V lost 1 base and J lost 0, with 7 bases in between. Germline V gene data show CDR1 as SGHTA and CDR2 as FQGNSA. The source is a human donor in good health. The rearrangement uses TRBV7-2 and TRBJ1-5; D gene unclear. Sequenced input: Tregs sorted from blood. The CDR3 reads CASSLDGISNQPQHF. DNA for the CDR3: TGTGCCAGCAGCTTAGATGGGATTAGCAATCAGCCCCAGCATTTT.